These 11 T cell receptor beta chains were sequenced from one sample in a study of T cell repertoires in cytomegalovirus infection. TCRdb independently ran MiXCR on the reads; one entry per CDR3 protein. In the table there are about 150,000 distinct CDR3 sequences, about a quarter of which are singletons. Sequenced: PBMCs. The receptor set was obtained from a human donor in good health (CMV status not recorded). Some clones in this sample may be carry-over from other donors' samples.

This clonotype has ten or more counts. This sequence joins TRBV11-1 and TRBJ2-2; weak D call: TRBD2 (5 bases). The CDR3 extends over 12 amino acids. The V gene lost 2 bases and the J gene lost 9 bases, with 7 bases spanning the gap. Germline CDR1 SGHAT, CDR2 FQDESV (reference sequence). The CDR3 coding sequence is TGTGCCAGCAGCTTACCCGGGAGGGAGCTGTTTTTT. Its protein product is CASSLPGRELFF.

The rearrangement joins TRBV5-6 to TRBJ1-6, with TRBD1 matching 8 bases. The CDR3 sequence is 14 residues long. Germline CDR1 and CDR2: SGHDT and YYEEEE. V shed 1 base and J 9 bases; nucleotides not matched to a gene: 3. The CDR3 protein is CASSLNRGSSPLHF. The CDR3 DNA follows: TGTGCCAGCAGCTTGAACAGGGGGAGTTCACCCCTCCACTTT.

The chain combines TRBV6-2 or TRBV6-3 with TRBJ2-1; D might be TRBD2 (6 bases). The length of the CDR3 is 13 residues. V dropped 5 bases and J dropped 4 bases, with 9 bases sitting between them. Germline V CDR1 and CDR2: MNHEY, SVGEGT. The CDR3 reads CASSGGKYNEQFF. The CDR3 nucleotides read TGTGCCAGCAGTGGAGGGAAGTACAATGAGCAGTTCTTC.

This clonotype was counted many times. The chain has TRBV7-3 and TRBJ2-1; D is uncertain. The CDR3 spans 12 residues. Germline V lookup: CDR1 SGHTA, CDR2 FQGTGA. Between the trimmed V and J ends, which lost 5 bases and 1 base, there was a span of 3 bases. CDR3 residues: CASSTSYNEQFF. The DNA of the CDR3 is TGTGCCAGCAGCACATCCTACAATGAGCAGTTCTTC. The full variable domain, completed using reference TRBV7-3 and TRBJ2-1, is GAGVSQTPSNKVTEKGKYVELRCDPISGHTALYWYRQSLGQGPEFLIYFQGTGAADDSGLPNDRFFAVRPEGSVSTLKIQRTERGDSAVYLCASSTSYNEQFFGPGTRLTVL.

This clonotype was recorded many times. V is TRBV4-1 and J is TRBJ1-5; D unclear. Between the trimmed V and J ends, which lost 0 bases and 3 bases, there was a span of 3 bases. This CDR3 spans 13 amino acids. Germline lookup yields CDR1 MGHRA and CDR2 YSYEKL. CDR3 protein: CASSQDPNQPQHF. The DNA for the CDR3 is TGCGCCAGCAGCCAAGATCCCAATCAGCCCCAGCATTTT.

This chain uses TRBV7-4 with TRBJ2-5, with 8 bases fitting TRBD1. V dropped 11 bases and J dropped 3; count of bases not matched to a gene: 5. The CDR3 has 12 amino acids. Germline V gives CDR1 SGHVT, CDR2 SQSDAQ. The CDR3 nucleotides read TGTGCCGGACAGGACAGGGAAGAGACCCAGTACTTC. It yields the protein CAGQDREETQYF.

The chain combines TRBV5-1 with TRBJ2-7; 10 nucleotides line up with TRBD2. CDR3 length equals 15 residues. J was trimmed by 0 bases and V by 5 bases; bases with no gene match: 5. CDR1 is SGHRS and CDR2 is YFSETQ in the germline V gene. CDR3 sequence (DNA): TGCGCCAGCAGGAAAACTAGCGGGGTCTCCTACGAGCAGTACTTC. Its protein product is CASRKTSGVSYEQYF.

This clonotype was seen ten or more times. The gene calls are TRBV7-9 and TRBJ2-1, with D possibly being TRBD1 (5 bases). Germline V gene data show CDR1 as SEHNR and CDR2 as FQNEAQ (reference sequence). CDR3 length: 15 amino acids. Trimming took 1 base from V and 6 from J, leaving 13 bases between them. The chain's CDR3 is CASSLGQQGSNEQFF. The CDR3 nucleotides read TGTGCCAGCAGCTTAGGCCAGCAGGGTAGCAATGAGCAGTTCTTC.

The CDR3 loop is CASGLLLAGSTDTQYF. CDR3 in DNA: TGTGCTAGTGGTTTGCTACTAGCGGGGAGCACAGATACGCAGTATTTT. The chain recombines TRBV12-5 with TRBJ2-3, with 10 bases fitting TRBD2. The CDR3 runs 16 residues. V lost 2 bases, J lost 0 bases, and 2 bases stayed unmatched. Germline V gene sequence: CDR1 LGHNT, CDR2 FRNRAP.

This clonotype appeared a few times. This rearrangement joins TRBV28 to TRBJ1-2; 10 positions match TRBD1. From germline, CDR1 is MDHEN and CDR2 SYDVKM. The CDR3 runs to 16 residues. Trimming cost V 2 bases and J 8 bases; bases outside gene matches: 11. The CDR3 spells CASSLGTGAISGGYTF. DNA for the CDR3: TGTGCCAGCAGTTTAGGGACAGGGGCCATATCAGGAGGCTACACCTTC.

The J gene is TRBJ1-2, the V gene TRBV25-1; possibly TRBD1 for D (5 bases). The CDR3 covers 13 residues. V lost 8 bases and J lost 7, with 17 bases in between. CDR1 is MGHDK and CDR2 is SYGVNS in the germline V gene. The CDR3 DNA follows: TGTGCCAGCCCCCGCCAGGGATCTCGTGGCTACACCTTC. This encodes CASPRQGSRGYTF.